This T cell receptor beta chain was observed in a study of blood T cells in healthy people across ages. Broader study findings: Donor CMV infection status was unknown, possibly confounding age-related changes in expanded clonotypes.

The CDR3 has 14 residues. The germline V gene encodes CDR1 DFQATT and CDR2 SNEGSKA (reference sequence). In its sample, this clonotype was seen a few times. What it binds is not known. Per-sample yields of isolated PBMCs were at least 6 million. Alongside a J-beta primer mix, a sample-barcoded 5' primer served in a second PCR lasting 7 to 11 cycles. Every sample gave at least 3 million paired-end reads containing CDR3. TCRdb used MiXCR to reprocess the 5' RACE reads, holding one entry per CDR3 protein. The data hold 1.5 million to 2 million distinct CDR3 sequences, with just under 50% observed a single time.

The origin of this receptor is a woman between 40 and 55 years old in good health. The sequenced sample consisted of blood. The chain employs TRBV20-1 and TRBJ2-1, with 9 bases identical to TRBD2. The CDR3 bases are TGCTCCCCCCACCGGCGGGGGGGCCGTGATGAGCAGTTCTTC. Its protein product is CSPHRRGGRDEQFF.